This TCR beta chain was captured by sequencing in a study of tissue T cells after allogeneic stem cell transplantation. On the study more broadly: Tissue samples with histologically apparent lymphocytes on H&E review were prioritized for sequencing.

Profiled with immunoSEQ multiplex PCR; TCRdb holds only in-frame clones, not every one. Among more than 9,000 clones listed, 60% to 70% were seen once. This clone was seen only a few times. The ends lost 5 bases at V and 2 bases at J; junction bases unmatched: 7. There are 16 residues in the CDR3. Germline V gene sequence: CDR1 SGHAT, CDR2 FQNNGV. The rearrangement uses TRBV11-2 and TRBJ2-5; TRBD2 agrees at 11 bases. The source was tissue from the stomach, collected at autopsy. The clonotype comes from a male donor aged 60 or older with lung cancer. This CDR3 reads CASSQPTSGEQETQYF. CDR3 nucleotide sequence: TGTGCCAGCAGCCAACCGACTAGCGGGGAACAAGAGACCCAGTACTTC.